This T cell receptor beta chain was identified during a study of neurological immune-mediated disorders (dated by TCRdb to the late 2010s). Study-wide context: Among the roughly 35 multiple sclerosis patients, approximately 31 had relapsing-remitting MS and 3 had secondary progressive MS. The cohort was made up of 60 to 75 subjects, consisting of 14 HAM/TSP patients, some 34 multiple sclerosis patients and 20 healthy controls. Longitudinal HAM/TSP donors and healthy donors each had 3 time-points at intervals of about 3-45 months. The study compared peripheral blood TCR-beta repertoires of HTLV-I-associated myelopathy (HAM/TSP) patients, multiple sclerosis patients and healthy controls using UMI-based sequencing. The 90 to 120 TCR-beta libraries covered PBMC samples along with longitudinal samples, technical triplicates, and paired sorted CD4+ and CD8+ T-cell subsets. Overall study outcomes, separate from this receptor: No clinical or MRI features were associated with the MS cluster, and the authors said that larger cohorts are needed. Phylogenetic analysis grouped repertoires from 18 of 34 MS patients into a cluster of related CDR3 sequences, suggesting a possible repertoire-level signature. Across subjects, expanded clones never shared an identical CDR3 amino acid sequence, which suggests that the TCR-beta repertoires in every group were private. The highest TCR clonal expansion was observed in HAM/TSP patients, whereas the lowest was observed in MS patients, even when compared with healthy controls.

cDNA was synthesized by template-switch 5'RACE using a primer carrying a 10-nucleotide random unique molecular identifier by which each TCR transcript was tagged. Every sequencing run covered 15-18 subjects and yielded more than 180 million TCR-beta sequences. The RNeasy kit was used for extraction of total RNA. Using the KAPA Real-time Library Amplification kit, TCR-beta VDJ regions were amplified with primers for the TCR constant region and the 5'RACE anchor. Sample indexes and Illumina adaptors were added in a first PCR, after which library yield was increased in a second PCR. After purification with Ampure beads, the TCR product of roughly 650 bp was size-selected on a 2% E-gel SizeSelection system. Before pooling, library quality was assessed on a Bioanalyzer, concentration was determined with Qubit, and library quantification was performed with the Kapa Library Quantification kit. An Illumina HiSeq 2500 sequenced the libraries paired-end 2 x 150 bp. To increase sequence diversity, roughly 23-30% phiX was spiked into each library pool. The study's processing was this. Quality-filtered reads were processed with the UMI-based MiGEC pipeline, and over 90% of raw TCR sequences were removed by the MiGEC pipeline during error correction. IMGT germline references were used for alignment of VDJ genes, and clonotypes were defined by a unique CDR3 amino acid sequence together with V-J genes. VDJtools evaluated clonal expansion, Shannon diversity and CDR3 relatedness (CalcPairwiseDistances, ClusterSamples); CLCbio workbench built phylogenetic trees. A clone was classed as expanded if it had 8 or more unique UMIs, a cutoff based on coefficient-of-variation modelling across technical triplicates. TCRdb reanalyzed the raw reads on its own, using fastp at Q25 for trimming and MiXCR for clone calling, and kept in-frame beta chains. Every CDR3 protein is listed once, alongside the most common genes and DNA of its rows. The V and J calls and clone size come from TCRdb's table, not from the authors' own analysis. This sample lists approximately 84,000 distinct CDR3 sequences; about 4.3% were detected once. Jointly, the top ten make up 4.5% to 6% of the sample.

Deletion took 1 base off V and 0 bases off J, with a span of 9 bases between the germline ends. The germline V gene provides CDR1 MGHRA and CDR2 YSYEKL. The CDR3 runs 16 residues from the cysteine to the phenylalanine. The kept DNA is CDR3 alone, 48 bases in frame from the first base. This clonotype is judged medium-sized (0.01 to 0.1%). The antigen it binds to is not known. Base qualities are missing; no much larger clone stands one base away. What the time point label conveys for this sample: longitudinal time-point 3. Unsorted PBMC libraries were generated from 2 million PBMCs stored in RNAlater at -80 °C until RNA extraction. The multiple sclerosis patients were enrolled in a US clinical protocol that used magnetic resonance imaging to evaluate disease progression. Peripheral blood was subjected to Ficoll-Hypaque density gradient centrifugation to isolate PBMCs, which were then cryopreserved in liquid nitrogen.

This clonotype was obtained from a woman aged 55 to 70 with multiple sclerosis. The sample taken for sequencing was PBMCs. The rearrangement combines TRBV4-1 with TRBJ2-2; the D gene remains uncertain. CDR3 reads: CASSQARNTNTGELFF. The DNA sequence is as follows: TGCGCCAGCAGCCAAGCGAGAAATACGAACACCGGGGAGCTGTTTTTT.